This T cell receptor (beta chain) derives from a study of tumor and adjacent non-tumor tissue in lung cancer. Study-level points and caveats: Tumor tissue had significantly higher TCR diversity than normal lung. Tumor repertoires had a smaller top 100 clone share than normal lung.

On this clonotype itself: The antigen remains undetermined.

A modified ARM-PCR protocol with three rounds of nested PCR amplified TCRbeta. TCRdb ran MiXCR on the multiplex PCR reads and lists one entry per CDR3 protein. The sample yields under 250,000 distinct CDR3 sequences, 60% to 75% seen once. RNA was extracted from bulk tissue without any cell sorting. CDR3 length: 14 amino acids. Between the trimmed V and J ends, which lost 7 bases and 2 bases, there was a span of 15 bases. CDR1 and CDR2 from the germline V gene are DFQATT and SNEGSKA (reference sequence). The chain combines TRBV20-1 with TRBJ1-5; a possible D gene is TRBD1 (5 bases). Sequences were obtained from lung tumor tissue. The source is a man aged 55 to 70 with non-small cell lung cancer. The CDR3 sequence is CSVRRGPCNQPQHF. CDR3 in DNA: TGCAGTGTTAGGAGGGGCCCCTGCAATCAGCCCCAGCATTTT.